This T cell receptor beta chain was retrieved from a study of T-cell memory formation after mild COVID-19. In the study overall: Clusters were largely donor specific. Study observations and caveats: CD4+ contracting clones were mainly CM and EM; CD8+ ones, EMRA. Detection of some responders pre-infection suggested pre-existing cross-reactive memory T cells participated. CD4/CD8 balance characterized clones contracting day 15 to 85, and CD4+ skew characterized later expanders.

This clonotype was seen more than once but under ten times. Its matching antigen is unknown. Germline V gene sequence: CDR1 SGHRS, CDR2 YFSETQ. CDR3 length: 14 residues. V lost 7 bases and J 10 bases, leaving 18 bases between the germline ends. TCRdb processed the 5' RACE reads anew with MiXCR; each CDR3 protein has one entry. The sample lists roughly 52,000 distinct CDR3 sequences, 9% to 9.5% occurring once. The specimen was PBMCs or a T cell subset sorted from them (not recorded which). The rearrangement links TRBV5-1 to TRBJ1-6; D is perhaps TRBD1 (5 bases). This TCR was sampled from a man aged 18 to 35 who had mild COVID-19 (a few samples of this study predate the infection). Cell type and time point are not known. The CDR3 sequence is CASRWGTGDSPLHF. CDR3 sequence (DNA): TGCGCCAGCCGGTGGGGGACGGGCGACTCACCCCTCCACTTT.